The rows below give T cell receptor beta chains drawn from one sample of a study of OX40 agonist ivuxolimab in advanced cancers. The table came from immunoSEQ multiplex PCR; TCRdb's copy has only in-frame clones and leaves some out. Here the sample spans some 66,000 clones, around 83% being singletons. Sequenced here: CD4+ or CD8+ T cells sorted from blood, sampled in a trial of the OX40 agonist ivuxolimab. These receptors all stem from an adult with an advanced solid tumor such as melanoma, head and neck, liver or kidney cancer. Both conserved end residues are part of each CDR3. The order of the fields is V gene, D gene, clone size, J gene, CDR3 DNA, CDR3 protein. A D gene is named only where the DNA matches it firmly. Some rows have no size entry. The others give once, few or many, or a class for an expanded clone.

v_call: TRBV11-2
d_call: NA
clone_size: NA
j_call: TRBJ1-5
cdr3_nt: TGTGCCAGCAGCTTATTGGGGGGCAATCAGCCCCAGCATTTT
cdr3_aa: CASSLLGGNQPQHF

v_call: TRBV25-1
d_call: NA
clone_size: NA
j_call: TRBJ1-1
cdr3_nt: TGTGCCAGCAGTGAATCGAAATTGGGGACTGAAGCTTTCTTT
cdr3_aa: CASSESKLGTEAFF

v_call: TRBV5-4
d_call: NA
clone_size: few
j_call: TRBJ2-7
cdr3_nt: TGTGCCAGCAGCTTGGGATTAGCGGAGTACGAGCAGTACTTC
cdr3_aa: CASSLGLAEYEQYF

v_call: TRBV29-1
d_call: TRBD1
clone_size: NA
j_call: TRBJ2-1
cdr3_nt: TGCAGCGTTGATGAAGTGGGACAGGGTGGCAATGAGCAGTTCTTC
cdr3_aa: CSVDEVGQGGNEQFF

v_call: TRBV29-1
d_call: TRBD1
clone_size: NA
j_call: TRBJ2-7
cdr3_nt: TGCAGCGTATACCCGGGACAGGGGGCTTCCACCTCCTACGAGCAGTACTTC
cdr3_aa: CSVYPGQGASTSYEQYF

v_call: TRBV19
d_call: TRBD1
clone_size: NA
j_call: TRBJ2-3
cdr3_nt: TGTGCCAGTAGTATCCCGGAGGCAGGGGGAGATACGCAGTATTTT
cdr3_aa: CASSIPEAGGDTQYF

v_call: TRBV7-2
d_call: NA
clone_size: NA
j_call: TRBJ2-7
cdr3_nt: TGTGCCAGCAGCTTAGCGGGGGGCGATCGCTACGAGCAGTACTTC
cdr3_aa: CASSLAGGDRYEQYF

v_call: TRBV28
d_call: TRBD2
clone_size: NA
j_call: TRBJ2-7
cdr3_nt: TGTGCCAGCAGTAAAGGACTAGCGGGAGTATCACACGAGCAGTACTTC
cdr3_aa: CASSKGLAGVSHEQYF

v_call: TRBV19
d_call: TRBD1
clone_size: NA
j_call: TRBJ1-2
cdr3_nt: TGTGCCAGTAGTATTCGGACAGGGCGAGATGGCTACACCTTC
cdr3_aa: CASSIRTGRDGYTF

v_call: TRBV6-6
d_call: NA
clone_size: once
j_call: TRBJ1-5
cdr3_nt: TGTGCCAGCAGACCCCTTACCAGGCCTAATCAGCCCCAGCATTTT
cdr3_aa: CASRPLTRPNQPQHF

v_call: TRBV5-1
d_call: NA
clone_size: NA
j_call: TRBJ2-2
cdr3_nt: TGCGCCAGCAGCTTGGCCAGGGTGACCGGGGAGCTGTTTTTT
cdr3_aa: CASSLARVTGELFF

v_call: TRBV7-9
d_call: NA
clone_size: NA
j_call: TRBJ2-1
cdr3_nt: TGTGCCAGCAGCCTAAACGGGACTCCCGACGATGAGCAGTTCTTC
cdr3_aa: CASSLNGTPDDEQFF

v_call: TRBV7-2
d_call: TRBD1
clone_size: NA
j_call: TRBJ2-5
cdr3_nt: TGTGCCAGCAGCTACTCGGGACAGGGACAAGAGACCCAGTACTTC
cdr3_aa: CASSYSGQGQETQYF

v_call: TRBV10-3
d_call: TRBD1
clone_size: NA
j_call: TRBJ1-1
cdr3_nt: TGTGCCATCAGCACCGGGACAGGGTTTGAAGCTTTCTTT
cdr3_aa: CAISTGTGFEAFF

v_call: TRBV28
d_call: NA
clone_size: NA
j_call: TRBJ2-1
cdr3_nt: TGTGCCAGCAGCTCCGGCGGGGGCATTGGGAATGAGCAGTTCTTC
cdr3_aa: CASSSGGGIGNEQFF